Listed below are T cell receptor beta chains from one sample, sequenced in a study of T cells in Graves' hyperthyroidism and ophthalmopathy. A single record per CDR3 protein comes from TCRdb applying MiXCR to the multiplex PCR reads. Of roughly 650,000 distinct CDR3 sequences detected, 16% appear once; the ten largest clones hold around 3.3%. The sample taken for sequencing was blood. These receptors were taken from a woman aged 40 to 50 with Graves' ophthalmopathy. Each CDR3 is given with its conserved first and last residue. A D gene is named only where the DNA matches it firmly. Some rows have no size entry. The others give once, few or many, or a class for an expanded clone.

d_gene	abundance	v_gene	j_gene	CDR3aa	CDR3nt
TRBD2	NA	TRBV20-1	TRBJ2-3	CSGTAGGPRADTQYF	TGCAGTGGCACAGCGGGGGGGCCAAGGGCAGATACGCAGTATTTT
NA	few	TRBV7-9	TRBJ1-5	CASSLTGVDNQPQHF	TGTGCCAGCAGCCTAACCGGGGTTGACAATCAGCCCCAGCATTTT
TRBD1	NA	TRBV7-3	TRBJ1-6	CASSLNPGGNSPLHF	TGTGCCAGCAGCTTAAATCCAGGGGGTAATTCACCCCTCCACTTT
NA	many	TRBV7-9	TRBJ1-5	CASSLGAGELSNQPQHF	TGTGCCAGCAGCTTAGGAGCTGGGGAGTTGAGCAATCAGCCCCAGCATTTT
TRBD2	many	TRBV11-2	TRBJ2-5	CASSSGSPETQYF	TGTGCCAGCAGTAGCGGGAGCCCAGAGACCCAGTACTTC
TRBD1	NA	TRBV6-2/TRBV6-3	TRBJ2-3	CASRGQVPYDTQYF	TGTGCCAGCAGAGGACAGGTCCCTTATGATACGCAGTATTTT
NA	many	TRBV4-1	TRBJ1-6	CASSQTGGTYNSPLHF	TGCGCCAGCAGCCAAACAGGAGGAACCTATAATTCACCCCTCCACTTT
NA	few	TRBV6-1	TRBJ2-3	CASTLADTQYF	TGTGCCAGTACCTTGGCAGATACGCAGTATTTT
NA	few	TRBV12-3/TRBV12-4	TRBJ1-4	CASKPGQATNEKLFF	TGTGCCAGCAAACCGGGGCAGGCAACTAATGAAAAACTGTTTTTT
NA	few	TRBV6-1	TRBJ1-5	CASSEGRGVKRPQHF	TGTGCCAGCAGTGAGGGACGAGGGGTTAAGCGGCCCCAGCATTTT
TRBD2	few	TRBV7-9	TRBJ2-5	CASSLELGAGVRYETQYF	TGTGCCAGCAGCTTAGAGTTAGGAGCGGGAGTGCGATACGAGACCCAGTACTTC
TRBD1	once	TRBV30	TRBJ2-3	CAWSRQGARDTQYF	TGTGCCTGGAGTAGACAGGGGGCGCGGGATACGCAGTATTTT
TRBD1	few	TRBV9	TRBJ1-4	CASSFTQGAGEKLFF	TGTGCCAGCAGCTTCACACAGGGGGCGGGTGAAAAACTGTTTTTT
NA	NA	TRBV13	TRBJ1-1	CASSLGRGFTEAFF	TGTGCCAGCAGCTTAGGCCGCGGGTTCACTGAAGCTTTCTTT
TRBD1	many	TRBV6-5	TRBJ2-3	CASSYPTGGIADTQYF	TGTGCCAGCAGTTACCCGACAGGGGGCATCGCAGATACGCAGTATTTT
TRBD2	few	TRBV5-1	TRBJ2-1	CASSWGTSSTEQFF	TGCGCCAGCAGCTGGGGGACTAGCTCTACTGAGCAGTTCTTC
TRBD1	NA	TRBV11-2	TRBJ1-1	CASSTFPTGGTEAFF	TGTGCCAGCAGCACATTTCCAACAGGGGGCACTGAAGCTTTCTTT
TRBD1	few	TRBV29-1	TRBJ2-7	CSATGVEQYF	TGCAGCGCAACAGGGGTCGAGCAGTACTTC
NA	many	TRBV10-3	TRBJ1-2	CATHERATGNYGYTF	TGTGCCACCCACGAGCGCGCTACAGGGAACTATGGCTACACCTTC
TRBD2	many	TRBV7-2	TRBJ2-1	CASSSWGGVGNEQFF	TGTGCCAGCAGCTCATGGGGGGGGGTTGGCAATGAGCAGTTCTTC
TRBD1	NA	TRBV27	TRBJ2-6	CASSPQIPGQGSSGANVLTF	TGTGCCAGCAGTCCCCAGATCCCGGGACAGGGTAGCTCTGGGGCCAACGTCCTGACTTTC
TRBD2	few	TRBV7-2	TRBJ2-4	CASSLGQKGAGYQYF	TGTGCCAGCAGCTTAGGGCAGAAGGGAGCGGGATATCAGTACTTC
NA	few	TRBV14	TRBJ2-2	CASRDFSNTGELFF	TGTGCCAGCAGGGATTTTTCGAACACCGGGGAGCTGTTTTTT
NA	few	TRBV5-6	TRBJ2-3	CASSLGDGASTDTQYF	TGTGCCAGCAGCTTGGGCGATGGGGCGAGCACAGATACGCAGTATTTT
NA	few	TRBV7-9	TRBJ2-7	CASSEVSYEQYF	TGTGCCAGCAGCGAAGTTTCCTACGAGCAGTACTTC
NA	few	TRBV25-1	TRBJ1-1	CASSEFGRTGGTEAFF	TGTGCCAGCAGTGAATTTGGGCGGACGGGGGGCACTGAAGCTTTCTTT
NA	few	TRBV20-1	TRBJ2-3	CSASPGPSRNTQYF	TGCAGTGCTAGTCCCGGGCCCAGCAGAAATACGCAGTATTTT
NA	many	TRBV5-1	TRBJ2-7	CASSLATGTEKAYEQYF	TGCGCCAGCAGCTTGGCCACTGGTACGGAGAAGGCCTACGAGCAGTACTTC
TRBD1	NA	TRBV27	TRBJ2-2	CASKSQRQGAWGFGELFF	TGTGCCAGCAAAAGTCAACGACAGGGGGCCTGGGGGTTCGGGGAGCTGTTTTTT
NA	many	TRBV7-9	TRBJ2-3	CASSSNQVGLKQYF	TGTGCCAGCAGCTCAAACCAGGTCGGGTTGAAGCAGTATTTT
NA	NA	TRBV7-2	TRBJ2-6	CASSLEGFSGANVLTF	TGTGCCAGCAGCTTAGAAGGGTTCTCTGGGGCCAACGTCCTGACTTTC
TRBD2	many	TRBV7-3	TRBJ2-3	CASSESGGTDTQYF	TGTGCCAGCAGCGAGAGCGGGGGCACAGATACGCAGTATTTT
NA	many	TRBV2	TRBJ2-3	CASSKGDTQYF	TGTGCCAGCAGTAAGGGAGATACGCAGTATTTT
NA	few	TRBV5-1	TRBJ2-3	CVSSLEGGYGTDTQYF	TGCGTCAGCAGCTTGGAGGGGGGGTACGGCACAGATACGCAGTATTTT
NA	NA	TRBV6-1	TRBJ1-5	CAGRPNHFSNQPQHF	TGTGCCGGCAGGCCGAACCACTTTAGCAATCAGCCCCAGCATTTT
TRBD2	few	TRBV5-1	TRBJ2-5	CASSLSGRRGETQYF	TGCGCCAGCAGCTTGAGCGGGAGGAGGGGAGAGACCCAGTACTTC
NA	many	TRBV6-1	TRBJ2-3	CASSEGSGTSRSDTQYF	TGTGCCAGCAGTGAAGGGTCGGGGACTTCCCGTTCAGATACGCAGTATTTT
NA	many	TRBV20-1	TRBJ2-1	CSARVTPAGDEQFF	TGCAGTGCTAGAGTCACTCCAGCGGGCGATGAGCAGTTCTTC
TRBD2	NA	TRBV2	TRBJ2-7	CASSESIAGYYEQYF	TGTGCCAGCAGTGAATCAATAGCGGGGTACTACGAGCAGTACTTC
NA	many	TRBV18	TRBJ1-2	CASSPETGTPVYGYTF	TGTGCCAGCTCACCAGAGACCGGGACACCGGTCTATGGCTACACCTTC
TRBD2	many	TRBV15	TRBJ2-3	CATSPGTSTYTQYF	TGTGCCACCAGCCCCGGGACTAGCACCTATACGCAGTATTTT
NA	NA	TRBV20-1	TRBJ2-7	CSARDRRGSHYEQYF	TGCAGTGCTAGAGACCGGAGGGGGTCCCACTACGAGCAGTACTTC
NA	many	TRBV7-9	TRBJ2-7	CASSATGTLYEQYF	TGTGCCAGCAGCGCTACCGGGACTCTCTACGAGCAGTACTTC
NA	NA	TRBV19	TRBJ1-2	CASSIAEPSGGQGYGYTF	TGTGCCAGTAGTATCGCGGAACCTAGCGGGGGGCAAGGGTATGGCTACACCTTC
TRBD1	NA	TRBV7-3	TRBJ2-3	CASSVQGARTDTQYF	TGTGCCAGCAGCGTGCAGGGGGCGCGGACAGATACGCAGTATTTT
TRBD2	many	TRBV20-1	TRBJ2-3	CSARAPGLPTQYF	TGCAGTGCTAGAGCTCCGGGACTACCTACGCAGTATTTT
NA	NA	TRBV12-3/TRBV12-4	TRBJ2-7	CASGNIIYEQYF	TGTGCCAGCGGAAACATCATCTACGAGCAGTACTTC
TRBD2	NA	TRBV9	TRBJ2-5	CASSKTSGSGETQYF	TGTGCCAGCAGCAAGACTAGCGGGAGCGGTGAGACCCAGTACTTC
TRBD1	many	TRBV28	TRBJ2-5	CASSSPGTGYQETQYF	TGTGCCAGCAGTTCCCCCGGGACAGGGTACCAAGAGACCCAGTACTTC
TRBD1	NA	TRBV7-9	TRBJ2-1	CASSLAGQGGLNEQFF	TGTGCCAGCAGCTTAGCTGGACAGGGAGGTCTGAATGAGCAGTTCTTC
TRBD1	NA	TRBV6-5	TRBJ1-1	CATRDSLNTEAFF	TGTGCCACGCGGGACAGCTTGAACACTGAAGCTTTCTTT
NA	many	TRBV6-2/TRBV6-3	TRBJ1-5	CASSYTRGKPQHF	TGTGCCAGCAGTTACACCCGCGGGAAGCCCCAGCATTTT
NA	many	TRBV20-1	TRBJ1-1	CSSGHLNTEAFF	TGCAGCTCGGGACACCTGAACACTGAAGCTTTCTTT
TRBD2	few	TRBV29-1	TRBJ2-5	CSVEEREGGETQYF	TGCAGCGTTGAAGAGCGGGAGGGGGGAGAGACCCAGTACTTC
TRBD2	NA	TRBV5-1	TRBJ2-1	CASSLVGTSANEQFF	TGCGCCAGCAGCTTGGTAGGGACTAGCGCCAATGAGCAGTTCTTC